This T cell receptor (beta chain) was recovered during a study of neurological immune-mediated disorders. Points from the study as a whole: Across subjects, expanded clones had no CDR3 amino acid sequences in common, pointing to private repertoires in all groups.

V was pared by 5 bases and J by 5 bases, with 8 bases of the junction left unmatched. The CDR3 consists of 14 residues. The germline gives CDR1 SGHRS, CDR2 YFSETQ. This clonotype appeared many times. What it recognizes is unknown. As for the cDNA, it was generated by 5'RACE with 10-nucleotide random UMIs. TCRdb used MiXCR to reprocess the 5' RACE reads, holding one entry per CDR3 protein. The sample consists of roughly 80,000 distinct CDR3 sequences, approximately 10% of them appearing once. V usage is TRBV5-1 and J usage is TRBJ2-5, with 8 bases lining up with TRBD2. The source is a man aged 35 to 55 in good health. Sequenced: PBMCs. The CDR3 region is CASSRGRLEETQYF. In DNA, the CDR3 is TGCGCCAGCAGTCGCGGGAGGCTAGAGGAGACCCAGTACTTC. Supplemented by reference TRBV5-1 and TRBJ2-5, the full variable domain reads KAGVTQTPRYLIKTRGQQVTLSCSPISGHRSVSWYQQTPGQGLQFLFEYFSETQRNKGNFPGRFSGRQFSNSRSEMNVSTLELGDSALYLCASSRGRLEETQYFGPGTRLLVL.